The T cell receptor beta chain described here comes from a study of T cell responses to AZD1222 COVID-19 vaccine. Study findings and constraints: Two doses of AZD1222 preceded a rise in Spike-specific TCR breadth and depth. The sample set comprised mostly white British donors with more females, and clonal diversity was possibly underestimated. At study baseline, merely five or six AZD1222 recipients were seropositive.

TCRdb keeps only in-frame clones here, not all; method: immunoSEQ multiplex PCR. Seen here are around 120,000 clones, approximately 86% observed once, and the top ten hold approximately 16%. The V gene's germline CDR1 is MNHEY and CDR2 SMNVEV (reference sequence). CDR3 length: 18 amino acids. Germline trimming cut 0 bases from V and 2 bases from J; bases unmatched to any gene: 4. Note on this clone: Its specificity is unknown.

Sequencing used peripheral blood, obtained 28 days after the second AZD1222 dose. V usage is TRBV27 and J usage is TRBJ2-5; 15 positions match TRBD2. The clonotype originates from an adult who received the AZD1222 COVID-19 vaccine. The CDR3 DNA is TGTGCCAGCAGTTTATCGCGGGGGACTAGCGGGAGGCAAGAGACCCAGTACTTC. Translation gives CASSLSRGTSGRQETQYF.